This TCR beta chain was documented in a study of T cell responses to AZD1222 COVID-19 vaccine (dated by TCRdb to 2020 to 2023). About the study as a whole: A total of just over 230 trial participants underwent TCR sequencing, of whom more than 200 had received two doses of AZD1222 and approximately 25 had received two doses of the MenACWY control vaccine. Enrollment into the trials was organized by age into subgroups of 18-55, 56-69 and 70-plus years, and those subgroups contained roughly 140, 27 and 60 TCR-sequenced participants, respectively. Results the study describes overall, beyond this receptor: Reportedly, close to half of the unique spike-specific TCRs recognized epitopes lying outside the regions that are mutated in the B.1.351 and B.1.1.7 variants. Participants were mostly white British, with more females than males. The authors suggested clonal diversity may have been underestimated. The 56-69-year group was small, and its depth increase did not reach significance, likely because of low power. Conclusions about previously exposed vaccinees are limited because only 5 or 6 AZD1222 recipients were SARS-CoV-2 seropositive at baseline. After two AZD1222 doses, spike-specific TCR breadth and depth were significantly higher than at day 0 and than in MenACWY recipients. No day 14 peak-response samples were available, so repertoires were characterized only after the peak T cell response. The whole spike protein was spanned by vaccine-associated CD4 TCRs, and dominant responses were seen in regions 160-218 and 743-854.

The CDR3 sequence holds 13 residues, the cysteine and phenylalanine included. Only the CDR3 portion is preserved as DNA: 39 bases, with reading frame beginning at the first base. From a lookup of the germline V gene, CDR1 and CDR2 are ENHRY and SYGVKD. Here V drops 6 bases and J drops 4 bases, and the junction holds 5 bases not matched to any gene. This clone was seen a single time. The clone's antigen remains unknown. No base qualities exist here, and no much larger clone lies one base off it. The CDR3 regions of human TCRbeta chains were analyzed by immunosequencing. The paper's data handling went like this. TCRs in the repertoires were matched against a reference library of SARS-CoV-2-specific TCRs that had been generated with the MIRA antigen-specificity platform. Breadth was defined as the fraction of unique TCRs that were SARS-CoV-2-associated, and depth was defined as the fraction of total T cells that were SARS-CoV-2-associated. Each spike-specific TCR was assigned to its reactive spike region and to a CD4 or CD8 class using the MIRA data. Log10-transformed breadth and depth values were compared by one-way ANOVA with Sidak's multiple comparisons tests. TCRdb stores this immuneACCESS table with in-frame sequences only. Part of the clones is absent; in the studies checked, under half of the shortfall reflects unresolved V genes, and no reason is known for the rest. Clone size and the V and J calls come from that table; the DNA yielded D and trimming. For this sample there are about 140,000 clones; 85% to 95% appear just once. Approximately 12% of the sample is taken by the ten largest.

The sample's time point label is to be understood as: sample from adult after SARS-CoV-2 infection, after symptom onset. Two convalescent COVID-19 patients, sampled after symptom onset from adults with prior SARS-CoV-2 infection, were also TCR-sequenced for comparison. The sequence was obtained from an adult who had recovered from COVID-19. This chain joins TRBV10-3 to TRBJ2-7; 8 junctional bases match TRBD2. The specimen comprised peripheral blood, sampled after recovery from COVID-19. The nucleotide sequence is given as TGTGCCATCAGGCCGGGACTAGGTTACGAGCAGTACTTC. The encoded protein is CAIRPGLGYEQYF.